Following are 19 T cell receptor beta chains from one sample sequenced in a study of control samples from healthy donors and cancer patients. Sequenced by immunoSEQ multiplex PCR; TCRdb stores in-frame clones only, minus some. This table holds about 120,000 clones, roughly 88% found once. Sequencing was carried out using blood. These receptors all come from a man between 40 and 49 years old in good health.

The chain combines TRBV30 with TRBJ1-2; 7 nucleotides line up with TRBD1. V gave up 4 bases and J gave up 5 bases; unmatched junction bases: 10. CDR1 GTSNPN and CDR2 SVGIG come from the germline V gene (reference sequence). The CDR3 runs to 14 residues. CDR3 sequence (DNA): TGTGCCTGGATTCAGGGGGGACTTCGGTATGGCTACACCTTC. It codes for CAWIQGGLRYGYTF.

The chain couples TRBV7-2 to TRBJ1-2; D not certain. Germline V CDR1 and CDR2: SGHTA, FQGNSA. This CDR3 has 16 residues. V lost 2 bases and J lost 4, with 17 bases in between. In DNA, the CDR3 is TGTGCCAGCAGCTTAACGGAATACCCCGCTCCCTATGGCTACACCTTC. Amino acid sequence: CASSLTEYPAPYGYTF.

This clone was seen just once. The V call is TRBV10-1, the J call TRBJ2-3; D unclear. Per the germline V gene, CDR1 is WNHNN and CDR2 is SYGVQD (reference sequence). V gave up 3 bases and J gave up 2 bases, with 6 bases separating them. The CDR3 runs to 13 residues. In nucleotides, the CDR3 is TGCGCCAGCAGTGACTTTTCCACAGATACGCAGTATTTT. As protein: CASSDFSTDTQYF.

This chain connects TRBV2 to TRBJ2-3; 8 nucleotides agree with TRBD2. V shed 7 bases, J shed 2 bases, and the junction held 8 bases outside the gene matches. CDR3 length: 15 amino acids. Per germline, CDR1 SNHLY and CDR2 FYNNEI. The CDR3 DNA reads TGTGCCAGCACGAAGCGGGGGAGAGACACAGATACGCAGTATTTT. This gives the protein CASTKRGRDTDTQYF.

This chain joins TRBV3-1 (or the pseudogene TRBV3-2) and TRBJ1-3, with 8 nucleotides matching TRBD1. V dropped 4 bases and J dropped 0; count of bases not matched to a gene: 5. The CDR3 runs 16 residues. Germline V gene data show CDR1 as LGHDT and CDR2 as YNNKEL (reference sequence). Written as DNA, the CDR3 is TGTGCCAGCAGCCGTACAGGGGGTCTCTCTGGAAACACCATATATTTT. Translated, it gives CASSRTGGLSGNTIYF.

V gene TRBV4-1 combines with J gene TRBJ1-2; the D is unclear. Trimming pared 0 bases from V and 7 bases from J, leaving 12 bases between. Germline values: CDR1 MGHRA, CDR2 YSYEKL. The CDR3 loop spans 14 amino acids. CDR3 sequence (DNA): TGCGCCAGCAGCCAAGATGTTTACGGAGCTGGCTACACCTTC. Translation: CASSQDVYGAGYTF.

This rearrangement joins TRBV4-1 to TRBJ2-7; no clear D gene. CDR3 length: 13 amino acids. V was shortened by 5 bases and J by 2 bases, with 10 bases between the two germline ends. Germline V gene lookup returns CDR1 MGHRA and CDR2 YSYEKL. This chain's CDR3 is CASSYGLAYEQYF. The CDR3 coding sequence is TGCGCCAGCAGCTACGGGCTAGCCTACGAGCAGTACTTC.

The chain uses TRBV14 and TRBJ2-2; D remains unclear. The CDR3 is 13 amino acids. Trimming took off 7 bases at V and 0 bases at J, with 6 bases between the two ends. Germline V gene sequence: CDR1 SGHDN, CDR2 FVKESK. CDR3 coding DNA: TGTGCCAGCAAGCAGACGAACACCGGGGAGCTGTTTTTT. Amino acids: CASKQTNTGELFF.

V gene TRBV15 combines with J gene TRBJ1-1; D is unresolved. The CDR3 covers 16 residues. The germline gives CDR1 LNHNV, CDR2 YYDKDF (reference sequence). V lost 2 bases and J lost 4, with 17 bases in between. In DNA, the CDR3 is TGTGCCACCAGCAGACCCACTCCGAGGGCGGCCACTGAAGCTTTCTTT. It is translated as CATSRPTPRAATEAFF. Using reference TRBV15 and TRBJ1-1 for the parts outside the CDR3, the full variable domain is DAMVIQNPRYQVTQFGKPVTLSCSQTLNHNVMYWYQQKSSQAPKLLFHYYDKDFNNEADTPDNFQSRRPNTSFCFLDIRSPGLGDTAMYLCATSRPTPRAATEAFFGQGTRLTVV.

V is TRBV10-3 and J is TRBJ1-1; TRBD1 aligns across 7 bases. V gave up 5 bases and J gave up 0 bases; unmatched junction bases: 6. The CDR3 spans 15 residues. CDR1 is ENHRY and CDR2 is SYGVKD in the germline V gene. The DNA for the CDR3 is TGTGCCATCAGTCCTGGACAGGCTTTGAACACTGAAGCTTTCTTT. Protein product: CAISPGQALNTEAFF.

The chain couples TRBV21-1 to TRBJ1-4; the table's TRBD1 call for D was not verified on the DNA. TRBV21-1 is recorded as a pseudogene. The CDR3 extends over 17 amino acids. CDR3 amino acids: CASSNLPGQGCKGGLFF. Written as DNA, the CDR3 is TGTGCCAGCAGCAATCTACCGGGACAGGGATGCAAGGGCGGGCTGTTTTTT.

The chain couples TRBV30 to TRBJ2-7, with unresolved D. The V end lost 2 bases, the J end lost 1 base, and 9 bases lay between the germline ends. The germline V gene encodes CDR1 GTSNPN and CDR2 SVGIG (reference sequence). This CDR3 is built from 13 residues. CDR3 amino acids: CAWSRSLSYEQYF. The CDR3 nucleotides are TGTGCCTGGAGTCGTTCCCTTTCCTACGAGCAGTACTTC.

The chain recombines TRBV6-6 with TRBJ1-6, with 9 positions matching TRBD1. CDR3 length: 15 amino acids. Trimming cost V 3 bases and J 8 bases; bases outside gene matches: 5. Germline V CDR1 and CDR2: MNHNY, SVGAGI (reference sequence). The CDR3 DNA reads TGTGCCAGCAGTTATGGGGACAGGGTGGATTCACCCCTCCACTTT. This codes for CASSYGDRVDSPLHF.

The rearrangement uses TRBV3-1 (or the pseudogene TRBV3-2) and TRBJ2-1; the D is unclear. The CDR3 length is 13 residues. Germline V gene lookup returns CDR1 LGHDT and CDR2 YNNKEL (reference sequence). Trimming took 1 base from V and 7 from J, leaving 8 bases between them. The DNA of the CDR3 is TGTGCCAGCAGCCAAGCGAGAGTTAATGAGCAGTTCTTC. It is translated as CASSQARVNEQFF.

The chain has TRBV29-1 and TRBJ1-1; TRBD1 aligns across 10 bases. Germline CDR1 and CDR2: SQVTM and ANQGSEA. After removal of 7 bases from V and 1 base from J, the junction contained 9 bases not matched to a gene. CDR3 length: 15 residues. CDR3 nucleotides: TGCAGCGGGGATGGACAGGGGGAAAAGAACACTGAAGCTTTCTTT. This sequence encodes CSGDGQGEKNTEAFF.

This sequence joins TRBV12-3 or TRBV12-4 and TRBJ2-2; D gene unclear. The CDR3 length is 11 residues. V lost 6 bases and J lost 5, with 4 bases in between. This chain's CDR3 is CASRRTGELFF. CDR3 nucleotide sequence: TGTGCCAGCAGGAGAACCGGGGAGCTGTTTTTT.

V usage is TRBV11-2 and J usage is TRBJ2-5; D is undetermined. The CDR3 consists of 14 residues. Trimming removed 4 bases at V and 3 bases at J, with 12 bases between. Germline V gene data show CDR1 as SGHAT and CDR2 as FQNNGV. CDR3 protein: CASSSFVHKETQYF. The DNA for the CDR3 is TGTGCCAGCAGCTCGTTTGTCCACAAAGAGACCCAGTACTTC.

In its sample, this clone was seen once. The chain carries TRBV7-9 and TRBJ2-3; TRBD2 aligns across 12 bases. CDR1 is SEHNR, CDR2 FQNEAQ, per germline (reference sequence). The CDR3 sequence is 16 residues long. V dropped 0 bases and J dropped 4; count of bases not matched to a gene: 2. The DNA of the CDR3 is TGTGCCAGCAGCTTAGCGACTAGCGGGGGCCCAGATACGCAGTATTTT. This sequence encodes CASSLATSGGPDTQYF.

The chain carries TRBV12-3 or TRBV12-4 and TRBJ1-4; weak D call: TRBD1 (6 bases). CDR3 size: 13 residues. V shed 6 bases and J shed 8 bases, with 13 bases lying between them. CDR3 coding DNA: TGTGCCAGCAGGGAACAGGGTGAGGAAAAACTGTTTTTT. Its protein is CASREQGEEKLFF.